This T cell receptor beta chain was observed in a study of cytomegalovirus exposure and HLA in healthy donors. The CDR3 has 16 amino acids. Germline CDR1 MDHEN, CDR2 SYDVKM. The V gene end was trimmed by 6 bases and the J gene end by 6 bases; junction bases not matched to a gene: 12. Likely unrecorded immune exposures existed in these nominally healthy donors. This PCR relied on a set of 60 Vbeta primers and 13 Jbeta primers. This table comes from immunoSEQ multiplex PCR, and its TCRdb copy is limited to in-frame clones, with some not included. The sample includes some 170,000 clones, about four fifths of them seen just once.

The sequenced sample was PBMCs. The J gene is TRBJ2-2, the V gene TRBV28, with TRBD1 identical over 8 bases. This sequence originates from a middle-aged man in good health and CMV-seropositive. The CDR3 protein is CASRSTGARLAGELFF. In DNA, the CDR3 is TGTGCCAGCAGATCGACAGGGGCAAGGTTGGCCGGGGAGCTGTTTTTT. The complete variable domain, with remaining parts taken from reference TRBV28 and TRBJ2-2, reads DVKVTQSSRYLVKRTGEKVFLECVQDMDHENMFWYRQDPGLGLRLIYFSYDVKMKEKGDIPEGYSVSREKKERFSLILESASTNQTSMYLCASRSTGARLAGELFFGEGSRLTVL.